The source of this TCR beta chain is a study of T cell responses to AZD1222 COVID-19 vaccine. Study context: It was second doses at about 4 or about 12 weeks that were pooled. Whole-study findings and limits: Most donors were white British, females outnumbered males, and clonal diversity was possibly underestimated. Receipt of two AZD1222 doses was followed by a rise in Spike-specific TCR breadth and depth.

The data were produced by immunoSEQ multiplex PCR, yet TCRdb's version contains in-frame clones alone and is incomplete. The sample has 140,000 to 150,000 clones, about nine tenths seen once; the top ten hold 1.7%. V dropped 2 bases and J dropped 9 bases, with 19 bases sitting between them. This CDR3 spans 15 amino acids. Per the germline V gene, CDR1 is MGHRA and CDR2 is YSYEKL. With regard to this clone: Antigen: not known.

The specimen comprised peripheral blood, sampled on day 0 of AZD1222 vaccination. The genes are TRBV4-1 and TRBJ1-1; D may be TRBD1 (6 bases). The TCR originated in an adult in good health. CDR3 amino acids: CASSQPTGLRSKAFF. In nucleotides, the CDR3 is TGCGCCAGCAGCCAACCGACAGGTCTGCGCTCTAAAGCTTTCTTT.